This TCR beta chain comes out of a study of identical twins. Germline V gene data show CDR1 as KGHSH and CDR2 as LQKENI. The CDR3 is made up of 14 amino acids. The ends lost 6 bases at V and 7 bases at J; junction bases unmatched: 8. Carrying unique molecular identifiers, the cDNA also gained a universal primer site through template switching. TCRdb reprocessed the 5' RACE reads via MiXCR and lists one record per CDR3 protein. Of around 280,000 distinct CDR3 sequences listed, under 9% are singletons. This clonotype occurred many times. This sample also belongs to another study, concerning yellow fever vaccine responses in identical twins.

The origin of this receptor is a woman aged 18 to 35 in good health. The gene calls are TRBV18 and TRBJ2-1, with 8 bases matching TRBD1. Specimen: memory (CD45RO+) T cells sorted from blood. CDR3 in DNA: TGTGCCAGCTCTGCGGACAGGGTTAAGAATGAGCAGTTCTTC. It codes for CASSADRVKNEQFF.